One and the same sample provided the 21 T cell receptor beta chains below, sequenced in a study of blood T cell repertoires in COVID-19. Some clones are missing from TCRdb's copy, which holds only in-frame ones; the method was immunoSEQ multiplex PCR. The sample lists roughly 120,000 clones; 80% to 90% were seen once. Sample: peripheral blood. The receptor set was obtained from a man in his forties with acute or convalescent COVID-19.

The V and J genes are TRBV29-1 and TRBJ2-1, with 8 bases identical to TRBD1. V dropped 2 bases and J dropped 6; count of bases not matched to a gene: 6. This CDR3 comprises 14 residues. Germline values: CDR1 SQVTM, CDR2 ANQGSEA. The CDR3 DNA reads as TGCAGCGTTGAAAGGGACAGGAGGGCCAATGAGCAGTTCTTC. This encodes CSVERDRRANEQFF.

The genes are TRBV28 and TRBJ2-7; 9 bases agree with TRBD2. Looked up from germline, CDR1 is MDHEN and CDR2 is SYDVKM. The CDR3 is made up of 14 amino acids. V lost 6 bases to trimming and J lost 10 bases; unmatched junction nucleotides: 13. In DNA, the CDR3 is TGTGCCAGCAGCCCCCGCGGAGCGGGAGGCCTCCAGTACTTC. This codes for CASSPRGAGGLQYF. Variable domain in full (rest from reference TRBV28 and TRBJ2-7): DVKVTQSSRYLVKRTGEKVFLECVQDMDHENMFWYRQDPGLGLRLIYFSYDVKMKEKGDIPEGYSVSREKKERFSLILESASTNQTSMYLCASSPRGAGGLQYFGPGTRLTVT.

This chain uses TRBV19 with TRBJ1-6, with 8 positions matching TRBD1. Germline CDR1 LNHDA, CDR2 SQIVND (reference sequence). This CDR3 is 16 amino acids long. Trimming cost V 2 bases and J 10 bases; bases outside gene matches: 10. The CDR3 coding sequence is TGTGCCAGTAGTATACAGGCAGGGGGCGTACAGTCACCCCTCCACTTT. It is translated as CASSIQAGGVQSPLHF.

The J gene is TRBJ2-3, the V gene TRBV7-6; 9 bases agree with TRBD2. V was pared by 2 bases and J by 4 bases, with 4 bases of the junction left unmatched. The germline CDR1 and CDR2 sequences are SGHVS and FNYEAQ. CDR3 length: 15 residues. CDR3 bases: TGTGCCAGCAGCTTATTTAGCGGGAGACCAGATACGCAGTATTTT. Residues: CASSLFSGRPDTQYF.

The V call is TRBV3-1 (or the pseudogene TRBV3-2), the J call TRBJ2-5, with 9 bases matching TRBD2. CDR1 is LGHDT, CDR2 YNNKEL, per germline (reference sequence). Losses at the gene ends were 5 bases for V and 3 bases for J; bases not matched to a gene: 7. The CDR3 consists of 15 residues. CDR3 sequence: CASSSGTSIEETQYF. For the CDR3, the DNA is TGTGCCAGCAGCTCCGGGACTAGCATCGAAGAGACCCAGTACTTC.

The chain carries TRBV5-1 and TRBJ2-2; 9 nucleotides align to TRBD1. With V trimmed by 4 bases and J by 7 bases, 5 bases remained unmatched. The CDR3 sequence is 14 residues long. The germline V gene has CDR1 SGHRS and CDR2 YFSETQ. The chain's CDR3 is CASSSGTGHGELFF. The CDR3 DNA follows: TGCGCCAGCAGCAGCGGGACAGGGCACGGGGAGCTGTTTTTT.

The V gene is TRBV9, the J gene TRBJ2-2; D unclear. CDR1 is SGDLS, CDR2 YYNGEE, per germline. The V and J ends lost 1 base and 6 bases respectively, with 10 bases between them. The CDR3 length is 14 residues. CDR3 region: CASSVPPSPGELFF. DNA of the CDR3: TGTGCCAGCAGCGTACCCCCCTCCCCCGGGGAGCTGTTTTTT.

The chain couples TRBV6-6 to TRBJ2-5; TRBD1 matches at 9 bases. V lost 5 bases and J lost 5; bases outside the gene matches: 9. CDR1 and CDR2 (germline): MNHNY, SVGAGI (reference sequence). The CDR3 is made up of 15 amino acids. DNA for the CDR3: TGTGCCAGCAGTCGGACAGGGGTAGGGTCGGAGACCCAGTACTTC. This gives the protein CASSRTGVGSETQYF.

This chain uses TRBV2 with TRBJ2-7; 7 bases agree with TRBD1. The CDR3 extends over 14 amino acids. V was pared by 5 bases and J by 2 bases, with 6 bases of the junction left unmatched. Germline-derived CDR1 and CDR2 are SNHLY and FYNNEI. The CDR3 region has the DNA TGTGCCAGCAGTAAGGACAGGCGAACCTACGAGCAGTACTTC. Encoded protein: CASSKDRRTYEQYF.

The chain has TRBV4-2 and TRBJ2-1, with 13 bases matching TRBD2. CDR1 is LGHNA, CDR2 YNFKEQ, per germline. V was pared by 1 base and J by 1 base, with 1 base of the junction left unmatched. The CDR3 is 17 residues long. The CDR3 region is CASSQGLAGGSYNEQFF. CDR3 bases: TGTGCCAGCAGCCAAGGACTAGCGGGGGGATCCTACAATGAGCAGTTCTTC.

This clone is a singleton in its sample. The chain carries TRBV6-4 and TRBJ2-7, with 10 bases aligning to TRBD2. Looked up from germline, CDR1 is MRHNA and CDR2 is SNTAGT. CDR3 size: 14 residues. The V gene end was trimmed by 3 bases and the J gene end by 2 bases; junction bases not matched to a gene: 1. DNA of the CDR3: TGTGCCAGCAGTGAGAGCGGGGGGGCCTACGAGCAGTACTTC. The encoded protein is CASSESGGAYEQYF.

CDR3 nucleotide sequence: TGTGCCAGCGACCCCACAGAGGGGAGGGGGACTGAAGCTTTCTTT. This codes for CASDPTEGRGTEAFF. The chain combines TRBV7-2 with TRBJ1-1; D possibly corresponds to TRBD1 (6 bases). Germline V CDR1 and CDR2: SGHTA, FQGNSA. CDR3 length equals 15 residues. Trimming pared 8 bases from V and 5 bases from J, leaving 21 bases between.

In its sample, this clone was seen once. Written as DNA, the CDR3 is TGCAGTGCTAGTCCCACAAGCGGGAGTGGGGAGACCCAGTACTTC. It specifies CSASPTSGSGETQYF. The chain couples TRBV20-1 to TRBJ2-5; TRBD2 matches 8 bases. The V segment lost 3 bases and the J segment 5 bases; nucleotides outside the gene matches: 11. CDR1 and CDR2 (germline): DFQATT, SNEGSKA (reference sequence). The CDR3 is 15 residues long.

V gene TRBV29-1 combines with J gene TRBJ2-7; 9 nucleotides align to TRBD1. This CDR3 is 17 amino acids long. With V trimmed by 4 bases and J by 4 bases, 17 bases remained unmatched. The germline CDR1 and CDR2 sequences are SQVTM and ANQGSEA. The CDR3 loop reads CSVAPRALSTGGYEQYF. In DNA, the CDR3 is TGCAGCGTTGCCCCCCGGGCCTTGTCGACAGGGGGTTACGAGCAGTACTTC.

V usage is TRBV11-2 and J usage is TRBJ1-2; D is possibly TRBD1 (6 bases). The germline CDR1 and CDR2 sequences are SGHAT and FQNNGV. Trimming took 0 bases from V and 4 from J, leaving 21 bases between them. The CDR3 runs to 18 residues. CDR3 sequence reads: CASSLDRTPSGAPYGYTF. The CDR3 bases are TGTGCCAGCAGCTTAGATCGAACACCCTCAGGGGCCCCCTATGGCTACACCTTC.

This clone was recorded a few times. This rearrangement joins TRBV4-3 to TRBJ1-4, with no clear D. This CDR3 region has 14 residues. Per germline, CDR1 LGHNA and CDR2 YSLEER. V shed 8 bases and J shed 0 bases, with 10 bases lying between them. The chain's CDR3 is CASSRLATNEKLFF. As DNA, the CDR3 is TGCGCCAGCTCGAGACTGGCAACTAATGAAAAACTGTTTTTT.

The chain is built from TRBV4-1 and TRBJ2-7; TRBD1 matches 9 bases. The germline CDR1 and CDR2 sequences are MGHRA and YSYEKL. The CDR3 contains 16 residues. The J segment lost 0 bases and the V segment lost 4 bases, leaving 7 bases of the junction unmatched. This CDR3 reads CASSLKTGGASYEQYF. In DNA form, the CDR3 reads TGCGCCAGCAGCCTTAAGACAGGGGGAGCCTCCTACGAGCAGTACTTC.

As for this clone: As the CDR3 is not closed by the conserved phenylalanine or tryptophan, this likely results from a read error. No DNA is shown, since the ends of the CDR3 on it are uncertain; the CDR3 is the one TCRdb lists. The chain couples TRBV9 to TRBJ1-3. Germline CDR1 reads SGDLS; CDR2 reads YYNGEE. Inclusive of both ends, the CDR3 amounts to 8 amino acids. CDR3 sequence reads: CASSAEGI.

The chain employs TRBV6-1 and TRBJ1-4; 10 nucleotides match TRBD1. The junction had 6 bases not matched to a gene; V was cut back by 3 bases and J by 8 bases. The CDR3 is made up of 15 amino acids. Germline CDR1 reads MNHNS; CDR2 reads SASEGT. The CDR3 DNA is TGTGCCAGCAGTGATAGGACAGGGGGGAGGGAAAAACTGTTTTTT. This gives the protein CASSDRTGGREKLFF.

The chain links TRBV18 to TRBJ2-5, with 9 bases aligning to TRBD1. The ends lost 3 bases at V and 6 bases at J; junction bases unmatched: 11. The CDR3 extends over 16 amino acids. In germline, CDR1 is KGHSH, CDR2 LQKENI. CDR3 sequence (DNA): TGTGCCAGCTCACCTCTCGGACAGGGGATGTTACAGACCCAGTACTTC. The encoded protein is CASSPLGQGMLQTQYF.

This clone has only a few counts. The CDR3 DNA follows: TGTGCCAGCAGCCTAGATGGGAGATGGACCGGGGAGCTGTTTTTT. Its translation is CASSLDGRWTGELFF. The chain links TRBV6-5 to TRBJ2-2, with a tentative D call TRBD2 (5 bases). This CDR3 is built from 15 residues. The germline gives CDR1 MNHEY, CDR2 SVGAGI. V dropped 6 bases and J dropped 5 bases, with 16 bases sitting between them.